This T cell receptor (beta chain) was retrieved from a study of cytomegalovirus exposure and HLA in healthy donors. Researchers ran the PCR with 60 Vbeta and 13 Jbeta primers. Here immunoSEQ multiplex PCR was the method, and the copy in TCRdb shows in-frame clones only, minus some. The sample comprises about 190,000 clones, about four fifths of which are singletons, and less than 6% rests with the top ten. Trimming at V came to 6 bases and at J to 6 bases, leaving 5 bases not matched to a gene. CDR1 and CDR2 from the germline V gene are LNHDA and SQIVND (reference sequence). The CDR3 totals 13 residues.

The sequenced material came from PBMCs. This receptor was obtained from a woman in her 30s in good health and CMV-seropositive. This chain links TRBV19 with TRBJ1-5, with TRBD1 matching 7 bases. For the CDR3, the DNA is TGTGCCAGTAGCCAACAGGGGTCTCAGCCCCAGCATTTT. It codes for CASSQQGSQPQHF.